This T cell receptor (beta chain) originates from a study of technical replicates of blood from a few donors. Only in-frame clones appear in the TCRdb table, and some are missing; sequencing was by immunoSEQ multiplex PCR. The repertoire has tens of thousands of clones, approximately 88% of them found once; the top ten carry around 4.6%. J lost 5 bases, V lost 4 bases, and 4 bases had no gene match. CDR3 length: 14 amino acids. Germline CDR1 reads SGHRS; CDR2 reads YFSETQ. Sequencing was carried out using PBMCs. The receptor was derived from a human donor in good health. Some clones in this sample may be carry-over from other donors' samples. The chain carries TRBV5-1 and TRBJ2-1; 9 nucleotides match TRBD1. The CDR3 nucleotides read TGCGCCAGCAGCGTCGGACAGGGGAACAATGAGCAGTTCTTC. Translated, it gives CASSVGQGNNEQFF.